The TCR beta chain under discussion was sequenced for a study of blood T cell repertoires in COVID-19. Study summary: Collection of acute and convalescent COVID-19 samples took place in the United States, Italy and Spain. T cells, B-cell-depleted T cells, or PBMCs provided the cDNA or gDNA that served as material.

Per the study methods: Estimation of nucleated cell counts relied on the amplification of reference gene primers. Method: immunoSEQ multiplex PCR; TCRdb's copy keeps in-frame clones and lacks some. V, J and clone size reflect that table, while D and trimming were determined from the DNA. This repertoire shows 200,000 to 300,000 clones, around 83% found once; its top ten account for approximately 3.5%. The junction had 10 bases not matched to a gene; V was cut back by 3 bases and J by 7 bases. Germline CDR1 is GTSNPN and CDR2 is SVGIG (reference sequence). This CDR3 spans 15 amino acids. This clonotype was obtained from a woman between 18 and 29 years old with acute or convalescent COVID-19. The chain links TRBV30 to TRBJ2-1; TRBD2 matches 9 bases. Sequencing used peripheral blood. The CDR3: CAWSPLSGSPNEQFF. The CDR3 DNA follows: TGTGCCTGGAGCCCCCTTAGCGGGAGCCCGAATGAGCAGTTCTTC.